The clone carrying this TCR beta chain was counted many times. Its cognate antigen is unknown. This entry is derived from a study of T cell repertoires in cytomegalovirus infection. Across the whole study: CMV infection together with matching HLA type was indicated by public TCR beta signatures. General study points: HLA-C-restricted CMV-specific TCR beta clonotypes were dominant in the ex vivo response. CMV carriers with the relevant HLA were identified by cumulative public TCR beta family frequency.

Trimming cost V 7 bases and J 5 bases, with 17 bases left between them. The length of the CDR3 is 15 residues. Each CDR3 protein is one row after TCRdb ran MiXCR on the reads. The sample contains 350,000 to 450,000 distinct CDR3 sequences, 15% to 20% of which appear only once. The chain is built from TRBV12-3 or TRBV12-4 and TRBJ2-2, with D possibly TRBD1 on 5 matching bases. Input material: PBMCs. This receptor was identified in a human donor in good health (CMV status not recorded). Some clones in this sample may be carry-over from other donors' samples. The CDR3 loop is CASTGGAPGTGELFF. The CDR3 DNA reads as TGTGCCAGCACCGGTGGGGCCCCAGGGACCGGGGAGCTGTTTTTT.